This paragraph covers one T cell receptor (beta chain) sequence. Profiled with immunoSEQ multiplex PCR; TCRdb holds only in-frame clones, not every one. Counted here are tens of thousands of clones, 70% to 90% occurring once; the ten biggest clones make up roughly 5%. The data stem from a study of cytotoxic CD8 clonotypes in ibrutinib-treated CLL. Study at large: Among patients, around 25 responded partially and 2 completely; some 15 then stayed remitted and some 12 progressed after median about 74 months.

This material consisted of PBMCs, taken before ibrutinib treatment. This receptor was obtained from a human donor with chronic lymphocytic leukemia.

CDR3 in DNA: TGTGCCAGCAGCTTGGCCGGGGGGCCGGGAGATACGCAGTATTTT. Translated, it gives CASSLAGGPGDTQYF. The J gene is TRBJ2-3, the V gene TRBV5-4; D perhaps matches TRBD2 (7 bases). V was shortened by 0 bases and J by 5 bases, with 13 bases between the two germline ends. Looked up from germline, CDR1 is SGHNT and CDR2 is YYREEE (reference sequence). The CDR3 length is 15 residues.